This T cell receptor beta chain originates from a study of cytomegalovirus exposure and HLA in healthy donors. At the level of the study: Assignment to the Caucasian-associated ancestry cluster applied to 75% to 85% of the approximately 360 genotyped donors.

It was with 60 Vbeta and 13 Jbeta primers that the PCR ran. Profiled with immunoSEQ multiplex PCR; TCRdb holds only in-frame clones, not every one. The sample consists of about 180,000 clones, 82% of them appearing once. Study findings and constraints: TCR beta chain V- and J-gene trimming was linked, in a later analysis, to a missense variant in DCLRE1C. For most TCR sequences rarity was the rule, although some public TCRs occurred in many donors. It was likely that a cluster of highly shared sequence variants was a sequencing artifact.

The V end was cut by 6 bases, the J end by 3 bases, with 15 bases between. The germline CDR1 and CDR2 sequences are SQVTM and ANQGSEA. The CDR3 has 14 residues. Comments on this clone: The antigen is unknown.

The V call is TRBV29-1, the J call TRBJ2-1; D might be TRBD1 (5 bases). The clonotype comes from a man aged 35 to 55 in good health and CMV-seronegative. The sequencing sample was made of PBMCs. The DNA of the CDR3 is TGCAGCGTCGCAACGACAGCAATCTACAATGAGCAGTTCTTC. This codes for CSVATTAIYNEQFF.